This TCR beta chain was sequenced in a study of T cell responses to AZD1222 COVID-19 vaccine. TCRdb keeps only in-frame clones here, not all; method: immunoSEQ multiplex PCR. Here the sample spans 120,000 or so clones, 85% to 90% being singletons. Germline-derived CDR1 and CDR2 are LGHDT and YNNKEL (reference sequence). The CDR3 is 12 amino acids. V was trimmed by 9 bases and J by 3 bases, leaving 9 bases between them. The rearrangement uses TRBV3-1 (or the pseudogene TRBV3-2) and TRBJ1-3; D might be TRBD1 (5 bases). This TCR was recovered from an adult in good health. The input for sequencing was peripheral blood, taken on day 0 of AZD1222 vaccination. The CDR3 region is CASGGVGNTIYF. The CDR3 nucleotides read TGTGCCAGTGGGGGGGTTGGAAACACCATATATTTT.